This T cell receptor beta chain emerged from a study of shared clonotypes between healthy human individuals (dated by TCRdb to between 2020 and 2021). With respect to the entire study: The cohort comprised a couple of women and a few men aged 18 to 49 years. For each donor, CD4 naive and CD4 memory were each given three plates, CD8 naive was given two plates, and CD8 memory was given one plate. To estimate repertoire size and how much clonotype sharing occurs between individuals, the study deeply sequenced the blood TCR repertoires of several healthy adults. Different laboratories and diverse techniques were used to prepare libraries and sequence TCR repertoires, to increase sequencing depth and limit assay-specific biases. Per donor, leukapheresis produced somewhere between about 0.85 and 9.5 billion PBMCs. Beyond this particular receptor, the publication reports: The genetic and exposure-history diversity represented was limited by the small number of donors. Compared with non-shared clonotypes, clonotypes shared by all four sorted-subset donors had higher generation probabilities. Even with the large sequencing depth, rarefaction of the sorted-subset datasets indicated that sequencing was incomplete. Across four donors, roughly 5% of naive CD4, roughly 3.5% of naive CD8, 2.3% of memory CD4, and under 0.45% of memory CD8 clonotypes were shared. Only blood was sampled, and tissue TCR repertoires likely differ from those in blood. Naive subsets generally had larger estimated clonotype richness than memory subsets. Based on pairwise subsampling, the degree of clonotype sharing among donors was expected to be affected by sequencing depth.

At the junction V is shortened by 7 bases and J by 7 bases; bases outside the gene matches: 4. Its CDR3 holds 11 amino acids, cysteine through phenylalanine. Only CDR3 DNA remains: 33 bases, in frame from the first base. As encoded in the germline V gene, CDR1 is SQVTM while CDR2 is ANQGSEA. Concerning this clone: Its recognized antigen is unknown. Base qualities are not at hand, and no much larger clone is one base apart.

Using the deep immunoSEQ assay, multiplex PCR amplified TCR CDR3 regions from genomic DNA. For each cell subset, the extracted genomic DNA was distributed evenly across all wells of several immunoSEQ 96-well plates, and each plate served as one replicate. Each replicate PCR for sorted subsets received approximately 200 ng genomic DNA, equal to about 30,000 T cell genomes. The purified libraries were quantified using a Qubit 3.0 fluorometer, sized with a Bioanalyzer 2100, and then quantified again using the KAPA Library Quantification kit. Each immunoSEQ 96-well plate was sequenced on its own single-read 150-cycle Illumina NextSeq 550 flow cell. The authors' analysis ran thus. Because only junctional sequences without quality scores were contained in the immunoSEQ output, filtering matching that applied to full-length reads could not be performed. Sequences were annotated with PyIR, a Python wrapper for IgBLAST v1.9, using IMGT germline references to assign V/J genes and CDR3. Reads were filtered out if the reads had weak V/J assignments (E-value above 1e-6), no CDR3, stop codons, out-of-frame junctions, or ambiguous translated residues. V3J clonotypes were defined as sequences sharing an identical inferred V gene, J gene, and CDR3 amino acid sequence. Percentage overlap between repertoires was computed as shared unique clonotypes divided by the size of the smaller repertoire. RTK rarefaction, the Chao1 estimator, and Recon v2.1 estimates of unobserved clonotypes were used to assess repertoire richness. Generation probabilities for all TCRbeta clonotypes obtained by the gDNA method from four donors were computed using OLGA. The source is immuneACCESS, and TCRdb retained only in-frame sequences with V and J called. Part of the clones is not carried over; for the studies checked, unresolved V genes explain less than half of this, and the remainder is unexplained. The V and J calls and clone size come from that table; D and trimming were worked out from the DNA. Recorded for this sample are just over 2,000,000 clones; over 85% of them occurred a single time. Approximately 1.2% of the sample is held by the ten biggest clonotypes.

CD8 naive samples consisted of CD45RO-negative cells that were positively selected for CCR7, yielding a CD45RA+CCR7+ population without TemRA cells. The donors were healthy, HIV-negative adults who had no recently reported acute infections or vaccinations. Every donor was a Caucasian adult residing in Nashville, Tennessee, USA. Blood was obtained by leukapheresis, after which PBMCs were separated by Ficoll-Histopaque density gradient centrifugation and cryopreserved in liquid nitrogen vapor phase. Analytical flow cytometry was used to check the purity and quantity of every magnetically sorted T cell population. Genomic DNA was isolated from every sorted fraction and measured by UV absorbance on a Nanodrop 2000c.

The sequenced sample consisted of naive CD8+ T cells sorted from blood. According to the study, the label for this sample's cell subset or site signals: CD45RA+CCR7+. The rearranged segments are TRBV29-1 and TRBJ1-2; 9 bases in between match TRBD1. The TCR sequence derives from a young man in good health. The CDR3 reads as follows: CSGWTGVGYTF. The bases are TGCAGCGGCTGGACAGGGGTTGGCTACACCTTC.